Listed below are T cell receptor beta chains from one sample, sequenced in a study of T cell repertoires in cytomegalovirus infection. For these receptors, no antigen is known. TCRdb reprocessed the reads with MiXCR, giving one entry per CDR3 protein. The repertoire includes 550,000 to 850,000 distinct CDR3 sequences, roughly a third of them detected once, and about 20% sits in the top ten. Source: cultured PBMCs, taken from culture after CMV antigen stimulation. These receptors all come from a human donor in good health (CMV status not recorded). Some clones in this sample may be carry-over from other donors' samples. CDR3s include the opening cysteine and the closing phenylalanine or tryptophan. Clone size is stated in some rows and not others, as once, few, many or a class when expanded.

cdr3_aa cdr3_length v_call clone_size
CASSIGRVTEAFF 13 TRBV19 NA
CASSIVVGNYGYTF 14 TRBV19 NA
CASSLLTSGQETQYF 15 TRBV3-1 NA
CATSARDGYTQYF 13 TRBV15 NA
CASAGTSGNTIYF 13 TRBV19 few
CSATGDRVYNEQFF 14 TRBV20-1 NA
CASSFRGDKAFF 12 TRBV7-4 NA
CATSRDPGGSNEKLFF 16 TRBV15 NA
CASSYGGSYRQPQHF 15 TRBV6-2/TRBV6-3 NA
CASSLAGLGTEAFF 14 TRBV5-5 NA
CASSSNRRRDTIYF 14 TRBV19 NA
CASSWDVSEQFF 12 TRBV11-2 NA
CASSDSEDASLGEQFF 16 TRBV10-1 NA
CASRMEGGHEQFF 13 TRBV6-8 NA
CASSPSASYKETQYF 15 TRBV7-9 NA
CASSSGRESYNEQFF 15 TRBV19 NA
CASSQDLASSSQFF 14 TRBV4-1 many
CASSPRTGSTIYF 13 TRBV7-2 few
CASSPRTSTGQPQHF 15 TRBV27 once
CASRGTIYEQYF 12 TRBV6-2/TRBV6-3 NA
CASSVGWNEQFF 12 TRBV7-2 NA
CASSEGGTIEKLFF 14 TRBV2 NA
CASSLAPRGNEQFF 14 TRBV7-6 NA
CASGLRLAANSQETQYF 17 TRBV12-5 few
CASSWRDSYEQYF 13 TRBV7-8 many
CASNRGFGIQYF 12 TRBV2 NA
CASSFGGRGDTQYF 14 TRBV12-3/TRBV12-4 few
CASSKGGPGPSYNEQFF 17 TRBV19 NA
CASSPWADGNTIYF 14 TRBV18 NA
CASGKTDTQYF 11 TRBV11-2 few
CASSYGTGRQETQYF 15 TRBV28 NA